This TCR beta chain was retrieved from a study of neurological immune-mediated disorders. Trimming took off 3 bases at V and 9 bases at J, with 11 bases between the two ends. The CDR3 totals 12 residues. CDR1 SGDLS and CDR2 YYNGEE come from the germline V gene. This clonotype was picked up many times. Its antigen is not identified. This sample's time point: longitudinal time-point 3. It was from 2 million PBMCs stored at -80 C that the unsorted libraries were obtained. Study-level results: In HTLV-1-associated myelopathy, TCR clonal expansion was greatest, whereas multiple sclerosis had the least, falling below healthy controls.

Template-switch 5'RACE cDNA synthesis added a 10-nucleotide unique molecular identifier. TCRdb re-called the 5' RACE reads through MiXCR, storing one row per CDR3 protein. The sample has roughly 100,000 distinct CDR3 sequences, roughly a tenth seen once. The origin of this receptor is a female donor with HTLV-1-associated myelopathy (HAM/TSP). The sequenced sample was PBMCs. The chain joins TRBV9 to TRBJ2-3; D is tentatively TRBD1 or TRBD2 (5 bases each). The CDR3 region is CASSAVGDTQYF. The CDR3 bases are TGTGCCAGCAGCGCGGTCGGGGACACGCAGTATTTT. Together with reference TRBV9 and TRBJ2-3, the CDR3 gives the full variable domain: DSGVTQTPKHLITATGQRVTLRCSPRSGDLSVYWYQQSLDQGLQFLIQYYNGEERAKGNILERFSAQQFPDLHSELNLSSLELGDSALYFCASSAVGDTQYFGPGTRLTVL.